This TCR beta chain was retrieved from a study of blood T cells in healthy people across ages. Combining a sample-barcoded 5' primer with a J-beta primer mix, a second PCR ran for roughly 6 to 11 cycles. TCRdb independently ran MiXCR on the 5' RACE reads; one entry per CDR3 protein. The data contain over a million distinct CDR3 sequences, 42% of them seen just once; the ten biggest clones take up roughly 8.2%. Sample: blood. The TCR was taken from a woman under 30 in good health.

The CDR3 is CASSPGPPAYNEQFF. CDR3 coding DNA: TGTGCCAGCAGCCCCGGCCCCCCTGCCTACAATGAGCAGTTCTTC. The chain links TRBV7-2 to TRBJ2-1; no clear D. This CDR3 comprises 15 residues. The V gene's germline CDR1 is SGHTA and CDR2 FQGNSA. Trimming shortened V by 5 bases and J by 2 bases, and 13 bases separated the two germline ends.